This T cell receptor beta chain was profiled in a study of T-cell memory formation after mild COVID-19. Regarding the study as a whole: The pre-infection memory compartment contained some responding clones, suggesting cross-reactive memory joined. Mainly CM and EM harbored the contracting CD4+ clones; mainly EMRA harbored the CD8+ ones. Contracting clones from day 15 to 85 had balanced CD4/CD8; later expanders favoured CD4+.

V dropped 3 bases and J dropped 11 bases, with 14 bases sitting between them. This CDR3 comprises 12 residues. cDNA libraries for TCR alpha and TCR beta, carrying sample barcodes and UMIs, came from 5'RACE with constant-segment primers. One entry per CDR3 protein results from TCRdb running MiXCR on the 5' RACE reads. The sample consists of hundreds of thousands of distinct CDR3 sequences, 24% of them appearing once. On this clonotype itself: Its antigen remains unidentified.

The specimen was PBMCs or a T cell subset sorted from them (not recorded which). The source of this sequence is an adult woman who had mild COVID-19 (a few samples of this study predate the infection). Cell type and time point are not known. V usage is TRBV12-3 or TRBV12-4 and J usage is TRBJ2-7, with D perhaps TRBD1 (6 bases). The CDR3 DNA follows: TGTGCCAGCAGTTTTGTAGGGGGAAAGGAGTACTTC. Amino acid sequence: CASSFVGGKEYF.